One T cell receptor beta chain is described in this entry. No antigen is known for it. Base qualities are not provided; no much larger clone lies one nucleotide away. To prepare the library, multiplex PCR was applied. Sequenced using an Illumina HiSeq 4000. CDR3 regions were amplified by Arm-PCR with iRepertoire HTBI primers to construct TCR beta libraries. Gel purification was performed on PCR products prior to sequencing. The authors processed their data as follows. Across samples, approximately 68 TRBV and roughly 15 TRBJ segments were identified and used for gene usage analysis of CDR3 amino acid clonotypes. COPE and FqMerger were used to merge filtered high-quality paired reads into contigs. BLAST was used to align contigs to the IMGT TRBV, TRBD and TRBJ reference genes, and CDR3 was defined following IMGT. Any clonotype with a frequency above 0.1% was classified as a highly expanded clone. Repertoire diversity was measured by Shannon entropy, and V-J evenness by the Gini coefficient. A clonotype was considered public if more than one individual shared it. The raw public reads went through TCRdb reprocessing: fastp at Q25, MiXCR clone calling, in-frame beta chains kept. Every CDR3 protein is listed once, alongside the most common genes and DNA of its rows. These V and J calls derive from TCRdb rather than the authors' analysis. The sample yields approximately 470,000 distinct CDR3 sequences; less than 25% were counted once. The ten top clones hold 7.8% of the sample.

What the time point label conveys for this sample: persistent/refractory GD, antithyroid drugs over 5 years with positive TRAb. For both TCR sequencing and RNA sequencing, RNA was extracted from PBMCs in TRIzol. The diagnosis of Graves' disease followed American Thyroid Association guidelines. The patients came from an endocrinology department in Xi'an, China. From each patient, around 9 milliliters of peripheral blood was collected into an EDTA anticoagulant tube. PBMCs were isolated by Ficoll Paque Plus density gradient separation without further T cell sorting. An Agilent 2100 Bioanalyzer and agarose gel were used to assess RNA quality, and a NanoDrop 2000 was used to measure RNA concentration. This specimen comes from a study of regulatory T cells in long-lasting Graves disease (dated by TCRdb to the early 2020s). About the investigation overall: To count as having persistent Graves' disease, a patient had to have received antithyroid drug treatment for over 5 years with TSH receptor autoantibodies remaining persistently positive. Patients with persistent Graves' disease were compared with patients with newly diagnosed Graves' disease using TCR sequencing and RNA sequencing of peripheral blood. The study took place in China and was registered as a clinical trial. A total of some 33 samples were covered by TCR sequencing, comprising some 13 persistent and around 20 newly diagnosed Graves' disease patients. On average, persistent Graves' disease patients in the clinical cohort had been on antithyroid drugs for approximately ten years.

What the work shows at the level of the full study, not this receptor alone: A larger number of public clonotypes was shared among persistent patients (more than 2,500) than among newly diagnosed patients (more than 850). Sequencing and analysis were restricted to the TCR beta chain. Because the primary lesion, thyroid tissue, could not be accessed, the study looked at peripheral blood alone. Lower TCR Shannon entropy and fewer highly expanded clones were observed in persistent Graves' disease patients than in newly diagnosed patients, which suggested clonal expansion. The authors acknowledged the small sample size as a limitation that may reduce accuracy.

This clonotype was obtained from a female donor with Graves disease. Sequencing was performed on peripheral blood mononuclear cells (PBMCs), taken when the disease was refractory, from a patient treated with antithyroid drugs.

The CDR3 reads as follows: CASSVGTNHEQYF. In nucleotides, the sequence is TGTGCCAGCAGCGTCGGGACAAACCACGAGCAGTACTTC. The chain couples TRBV7-3 to TRBJ2-3; the D region possibly corresponds to TRBD1 (6 bases align). The J call may be faulty, since TRBJ2-7 better matches the DNA end. CDR1 and CDR2 (SGHTA, FQGTGA) derive from the germline V gene. Counted from cysteine to phenylalanine, this CDR3 has 13 amino acids. The sequence is cut down to CDR3 DNA, 39 bases in frame from base 1.